This paragraph covers one T cell receptor (beta chain) sequence. What it binds is unknown. Assay: immunoSEQ multiplex PCR; the TCRdb copy retains only in-frame clones and omits some. The sample lists about 6,600 clones, around 83% occurring once. As to time point: inflamed ileum from the surgical specimen. This sample is part of a study of T cell repertoires in ileal Crohn's disease. The overall study: At surgery, 30% to 35% of patients smoked, with median disease duration about 7.9 years. Every patient was operated on for stricturing (roughly 61%) or penetrating (about 39%) complications. The M0 sample came from the inflamed ileal portion of the resected specimen. Study-level points and caveats: Compared with non-smokers, active smokers at surgery showed more clonal expansions.

The origin of this receptor is an adult with Crohn's disease. Sequenced sample: ileal tissue.

The CDR3 sequence is CASSVFAGSTEAFF. CDR3 coding DNA: TGTGCCAGCAGCGTTTTCGCAGGGAGCACTGAAGCTTTCTTT. The gene calls are TRBV9 and TRBJ1-1; D possibly corresponds to TRBD1 (5 bases). The CDR3 has 14 amino acids. Per the germline V gene, CDR1 is SGDLS and CDR2 is YYNGEE. The V gene lost 2 bases and the J gene lost 4 bases, with 12 bases spanning the gap.